The T cell receptor (beta chain) under discussion was sequenced for a study of graft-versus-host responses after intestinal transplantation. Profiling relied on immunoSEQ multiplex PCR, and the TCRdb table lists in-frame clones only, not all of them. The sample lists tens of thousands of clones; over 85% were seen once. V was cut by 1 base and J by 5 bases, with 13 bases left in between. CDR1 SGHTS and CDR2 YDEGEE come from the germline V gene. There are 15 residues in the CDR3. Study-wide results and limits: Early after transplant, HvG declines were associated with peak levels of circulating GvH clones.

In the case of this clone: Its antigen is undetermined.

Here the sequenced sample was PBMCs, taken 750 to 800 days after a first intestinal transplant, on the day of a second. The source of this sequence is a human patient who received an intestinal transplant, so some T cells may come from the graft donor. V and J are TRBV5-8 and TRBJ2-1, with a tentative D call TRBD2 (5 bases). The CDR3 DNA follows: TGTGCCAGCAGCTTGCGAGGGTACCCTAACAATGAGCAGTTCTTC. Protein product: CASSLRGYPNNEQFF.